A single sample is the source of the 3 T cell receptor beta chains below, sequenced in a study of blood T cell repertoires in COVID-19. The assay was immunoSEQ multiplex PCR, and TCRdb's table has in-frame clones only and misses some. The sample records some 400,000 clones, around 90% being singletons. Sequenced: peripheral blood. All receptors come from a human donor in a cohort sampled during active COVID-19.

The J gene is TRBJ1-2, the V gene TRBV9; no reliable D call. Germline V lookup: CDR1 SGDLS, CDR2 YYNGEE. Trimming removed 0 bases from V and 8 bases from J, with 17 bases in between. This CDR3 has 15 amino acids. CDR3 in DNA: TGTGCCAGCAGCGTAGTCCCGTCCCTTCATGAGGGCTACACCTTC. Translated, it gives CASSVVPSLHEGYTF.

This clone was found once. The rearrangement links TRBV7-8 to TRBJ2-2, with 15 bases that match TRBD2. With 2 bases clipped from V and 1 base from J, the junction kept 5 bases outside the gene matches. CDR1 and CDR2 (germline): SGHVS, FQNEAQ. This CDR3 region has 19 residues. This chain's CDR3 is CASSLTGLAGGRNTGELFF. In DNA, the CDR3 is TGTGCCAGCAGCTTAACGGGACTAGCGGGGGGTAGGAACACCGGGGAGCTGTTTTTT.

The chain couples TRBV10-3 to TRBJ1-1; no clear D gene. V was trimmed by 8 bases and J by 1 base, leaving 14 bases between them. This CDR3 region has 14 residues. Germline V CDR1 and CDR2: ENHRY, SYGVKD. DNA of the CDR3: TGTGCCATCGGCGGCGGCCTGGGGAACACTGAAGCTTTCTTT. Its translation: CAIGGGLGNTEAFF.